Listed below are T cell receptor beta chains from one sample, sequenced in a study of shared T cell receptors in the human thymus. The protocol was immunoSEQ multiplex PCR, while the TCRdb copy is restricted to in-frame clones and leaves out a portion. The sample holds 540,000 or so clones, 70% to 80% seen once. Another study also made use of these data, one on human thymus T cells.

Sequenced sample: thymocytes. The receptors derive from a boy less than two years old with a congenital heart defect. Each CDR3 is given with its conserved first and last residue. A D gene is named only where the DNA matches it firmly. Part of the rows lack a size; the others show once, few, many or a class for expanded clones.

D: .; J: TRBJ2-1; size: .; V: TRBV13; CDR3: CASSSRRNSYNEQFF; DNA: TGTGCCAGCAGCTCGCGGCGGAACTCCTACAATGAGCAGTTCTTC
D: .; J: TRBJ2-7; size: once; V: TRBV19; CDR3: CASSARPLEKGKGRTRVEQYF; DNA: TGTGCCAGTAGTGCTCGACCATTGGAGAAAGGGAAGGGGAGGACAAGGGTGGAGCAGTACTTC
D: TRBD2; J: TRBJ2-1; size: .; V: TRBV6-5; CDR3: CASSTGGGPSNEQFF; DNA: TGTGCCAGCAGTACCGGGGGGGGACCGTCCAATGAGCAGTTCTTC
D: TRBD2; J: TRBJ2-7; size: .; V: TRBV28; CDR3: CASSSQGRGGYSYEQYF; DNA: TGTGCCAGCAGTTCTCAAGGGCGCGGGGGTTACTCCTACGAGCAGTACTTC
D: .; J: TRBJ1-1; size: .; V: TRBV20-1; CDR3: CSALWNTEAFF; DNA: TGCAGTGCTCTGTGGAACACTGAAGCTTTCTTT
D: TRBD2; J: TRBJ2-2; size: .; V: TRBV4-1; CDR3: CASSQVWIAGVTGELFF; DNA: TGCGCCAGCAGCCAAGTTTGGATAGCGGGAGTCACCGGGGAGCTGTTTTTT
D: TRBD2; J: TRBJ2-7; size: once; V: TRBV9; CDR3: CASSTSGGEQYF; DNA: TGTGCCAGCAGCACTAGCGGGGGCGAGCAGTACTTC
D: .; J: TRBJ1-1; size: few; V: TRBV10-1; CDR3: CASSESCREVF; DNA: TGCGCCAGCAGTGAGTCTTGCAGGGAGGTCTTT
D: .; J: TRBJ2-1; size: .; V: TRBV25-1; CDR3: CASLPETSSYNEQFF; DNA: TGTGCCAGCTTACCGGAGACGAGCTCCTACAATGAGCAGTTCTTC
D: TRBD2; J: TRBJ2-1; size: .; V: TRBV2; CDR3: CASSPILAGVYNEQFF; DNA: TGTGCCAGCAGCCCCATACTAGCGGGAGTGTACAATGAGCAGTTCTTC
D: .; J: TRBJ2-7; size: .; V: TRBV10-3; CDR3: CAISERREEGNYEQYF; DNA: TGTGCCATCAGTGAAAGGAGGGAGGAGGGAAACTACGAGCAGTACTTC
D: TRBD1; J: TRBJ2-1; size: .; V: TRBV6-5; CDR3: CASSKTGVEQFF; DNA: TGTGCCAGCAGTAAAACAGGGGTTGAGCAGTTCTTC
D: TRBD2; J: TRBJ2-1; size: few; V: TRBV2; CDR3: CASPGLAGDNEQFF; DNA: TGTGCCAGTCCGGGGCTAGCGGGAGACAATGAGCAGTTCTTC
D: TRBD2; J: TRBJ2-1; size: .; V: TRBV9; CDR3: CASSPSSGDNEQFF; DNA: TGTGCCAGCAGCCCATCTAGCGGGGACAATGAGCAGTTCTTC
D: TRBD1; J: TRBJ1-5; size: once; V: TRBV19; CDR3: CASSIWGQGAPPASNQPQHF; DNA: TGTGCCAGTAGTATTTGGGGACAGGGGGCTCCACCGGCTAGCAATCAGCCCCAGCATTTT
D: .; J: TRBJ2-7; size: few; V: TRBV4-1; CDR3: CASSRLSQGGYEQYF; DNA: TGCGCCAGCAGCCGCCTTAGTCAGGGGGGCTACGAGCAGTACTTC
D: .; J: TRBJ2-5; size: .; V: TRBV5-6; CDR3: CASSLGTGLYQETQYF; DNA: TGTGCCAGCAGCTTGGGTACAGGCCTATACCAAGAGACCCAGTACTTC
D: .; J: TRBJ2-7; size: .; V: TRBV7-2; CDR3: CASSLEWSGYSYEQYF; DNA: TGTGCCAGCAGCTTAGAATGGAGCGGTTACTCCTACGAGCAGTACTTC
D: TRBD2; J: TRBJ2-2; size: .; V: TRBV4-2; CDR3: CASSHPPGLAGKEAGELFF; DNA: TGTGCCAGCAGCCACCCCCCGGGACTAGCGGGAAAAGAGGCCGGGGAGCTGTTTTTT
D: .; J: TRBJ1-2; size: .; V: TRBV7-9; CDR3: CASSLRGNGYTF; DNA: TGTGCCAGCAGCTTAAGGGGAAATGGCTACACCTTC
D: .; J: TRBJ1-5; size: .; V: TRBV21-1; CDR3: CASSKDPGQPQHF; DNA: TGTGCCAGCAGCAAAGACCCGGGTCAGCCCCAGCATTTT
D: TRBD1; J: TRBJ2-7; size: .; V: TRBV6-5; CDR3: CASSSPGTGTSYEQYF; DNA: TGTGCCAGCAGTTCCCCCGGGACAGGGACCTCCTACGAGCAGTACTTC
D: .; J: TRBJ1-2; size: .; V: TRBV5-6; CDR3: CASSLGGPNYGYTF; DNA: TGTGCCAGCAGCTTGGGCGGGCCTAACTATGGCTACACCTTC
D: .; J: TRBJ2-7; size: .; V: TRBV11-2; CDR3: CASSDARGDYEQYF; DNA: TGTGCCAGCAGCGACGCCAGGGGTGACTACGAGCAGTACTTC